This TCR beta chain comes out of a study of identical twins. General study findings and limits: Out-of-frame beta chain sequences displayed weaker excess sharing between twins.

Regarding this clonotype: What it binds is not known.

TCRdb re-derived calls from the 5' RACE reads in MiXCR, one entry per CDR3 protein. The table records 300,000 to 350,000 distinct CDR3 sequences, roughly an eighth of them present only once. Trimming stripped 1 base from V and 5 bases from J, with 9 bases between. The germline V gene has CDR1 SEHNR and CDR2 FQNEAQ (reference sequence). The CDR3 has 14 amino acids. This sample was shared with a second study, whose subject was yellow fever vaccine responses in identical twins.

The sequenced material came from CD8+ T cells sorted from blood. The chain joins TRBV7-9 to TRBJ2-1; D is ambiguous. The clonotype originates from a woman under 30 in good health. The CDR3 loop reads CASSLDYSNNEQFF. The DNA for the CDR3 is TGTGCCAGCAGCTTAGATTATAGTAACAATGAGCAGTTCTTC.